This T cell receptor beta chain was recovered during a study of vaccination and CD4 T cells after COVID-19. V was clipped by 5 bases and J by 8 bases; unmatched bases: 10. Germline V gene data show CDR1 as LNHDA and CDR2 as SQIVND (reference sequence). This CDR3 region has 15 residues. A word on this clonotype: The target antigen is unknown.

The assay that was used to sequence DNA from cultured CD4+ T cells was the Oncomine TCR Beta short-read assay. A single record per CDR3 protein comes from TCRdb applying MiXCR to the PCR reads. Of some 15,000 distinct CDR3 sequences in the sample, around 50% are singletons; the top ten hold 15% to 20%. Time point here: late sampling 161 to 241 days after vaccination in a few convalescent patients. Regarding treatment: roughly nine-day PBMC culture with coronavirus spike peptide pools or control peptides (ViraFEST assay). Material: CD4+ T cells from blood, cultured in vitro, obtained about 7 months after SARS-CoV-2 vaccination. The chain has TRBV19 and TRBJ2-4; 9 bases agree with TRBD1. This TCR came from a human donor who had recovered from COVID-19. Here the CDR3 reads CASSRAGTGYDIQYF. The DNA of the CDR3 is TGTGCCAGTAGTCGAGCGGGGACAGGGTACGACATTCAGTACTTC.